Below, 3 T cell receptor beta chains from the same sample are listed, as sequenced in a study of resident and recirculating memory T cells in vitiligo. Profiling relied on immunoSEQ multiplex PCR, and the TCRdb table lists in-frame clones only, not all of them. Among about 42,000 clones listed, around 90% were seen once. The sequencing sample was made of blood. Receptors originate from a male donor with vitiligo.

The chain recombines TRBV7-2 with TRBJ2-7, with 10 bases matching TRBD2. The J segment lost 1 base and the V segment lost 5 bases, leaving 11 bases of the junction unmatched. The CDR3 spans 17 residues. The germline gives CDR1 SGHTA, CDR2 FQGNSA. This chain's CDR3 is CASSPQALAGVSYEQYF. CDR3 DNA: TGTGCCAGCAGCCCCCAAGCCCTAGCGGGGGTGTCCTACGAGCAGTACTTC. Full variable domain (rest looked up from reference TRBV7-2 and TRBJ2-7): GAGVSQSPSNKVTEKGKDVELRCDPISGHTALYWYRQSLGQGLEFLIYFQGNSAPDKSGLPSDRFSAERTGGSVSTLTIQRTQQEDSAVYLCASSPQALAGVSYEQYFGPGTRLTVT.

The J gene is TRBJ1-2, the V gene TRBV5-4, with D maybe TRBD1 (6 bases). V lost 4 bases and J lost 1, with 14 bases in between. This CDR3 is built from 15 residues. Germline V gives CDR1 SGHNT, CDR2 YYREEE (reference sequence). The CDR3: CASSLQGGGNYGYTF. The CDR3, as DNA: TGTGCCAGCAGCCTACAGGGCGGGGGTAACTATGGCTACACCTTC.

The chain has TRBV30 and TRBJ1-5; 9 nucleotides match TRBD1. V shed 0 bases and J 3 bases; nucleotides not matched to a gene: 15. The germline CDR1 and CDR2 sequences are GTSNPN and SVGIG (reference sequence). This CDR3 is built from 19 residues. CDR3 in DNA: TGTGCCTGGAGTGTTAGATTGAATCCGGGACAGGGACTCAATCAGCCCCAGCATTTT. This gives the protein CAWSVRLNPGQGLNQPQHF. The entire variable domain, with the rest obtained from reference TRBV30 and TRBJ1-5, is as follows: SQTIHQWPATLVQPVGSPLSLECTVEGTSNPNLYWYRQAAGRGLQLLFYSVGIGQISSEVPQNLSASRPQDRQFILSSKKLLLSDSGFYLCAWSVRLNPGQGLNQPQHFGDGTRLSIL.